The 20 T cell receptor beta chains below all came from one sample that was sequenced in a study of CD8 T cells in ankylosing spondylitis. Study-wide results and limits: Among TCR beta sequences, a motif of eight highly homologous variants appeared characteristic of ankylosing spondylitis blood.

One entry per CDR3 protein, called by TCRdb with MiXCR from the 5' RACE reads. In the table there are more than 600,000 distinct CDR3 sequences, 19% of which are singletons. Antigen specificity for these receptors is unknown. The material sequenced was blood, either unsorted or a sorted T cell fraction (not recorded which). The receptors stem from a male donor with ankylosing spondylitis.

A few counts support this clonotype. The chain couples TRBV4-3 to TRBJ1-4, with no clear D. This CDR3 region has 16 residues. Germline CDR1 and CDR2: LGHNA and YSLEER. The V and J ends lost 0 bases and 4 bases respectively, with 12 bases between them. The CDR3 DNA reads TGCGCCAGCAGCCAAGATCTAGGGTCATATAATGAAAAACTGTTTTTT. Encoded protein: CASSQDLGSYNEKLFF.

In regard to this clonotype: The junction departs from the called germline gene at one end, perhaps through a read error. The chain has TRBV12-3 or TRBV12-4 and TRBJ2-1; 11 bases fit TRBD2. The CDR3 sequence is 18 residues long. The CDR3 reads CACSLEGSSGGTYNEQFF. CDR3 coding DNA: TGTGCCTGCAGTTTAGAAGGATCTAGCGGGGGGACCTACAATGAGCAGTTCTTC.

This clonotype was recorded a few times. The V and J genes are TRBV19 and TRBJ1-5, with D possibly TRBD1 on 5 matching bases. Germline V gene lookup returns CDR1 LNHDA and CDR2 SQIVND (reference sequence). This CDR3 spans 13 amino acids. V lost 7 bases to trimming and J lost 5 bases, with 12 bases between them. CDR3 nucleotides: TGTGCCAGTACGGGGGACCCCTATCAGCCCCAGCATTTT. This codes for CASTGDPYQPQHF.

This clonotype was seen a handful of times. The chain links TRBV9 to TRBJ1-2; possibly TRBD1 for D (5 bases). V was trimmed by 3 bases and J by 3 bases, leaving 15 bases between them. Germline V CDR1 and CDR2: SGDLS, YYNGEE. CDR3 length: 15 amino acids. The CDR3 here is CASSGHRDWYYGYTF. The CDR3 DNA follows: TGTGCCAGCAGCGGACACCGGGACTGGTACTATGGCTACACCTTC. Using reference TRBV9 and TRBJ1-2 for the parts outside the CDR3, the full variable domain is DSGVTQTPKHLITATGQRVTLRCSPRSGDLSVYWYQQSLDQGLQFLIQYYNGEERAKGNILERFSAQQFPDLHSELNLSSLELGDSALYFCASSGHRDWYYGYTFGSGTRLTVV.

The chain carries TRBV6-5 and TRBJ2-3, with a tentative D call TRBD1 (6 bases). The V and J ends lost 2 bases and 9 bases respectively, with 15 bases between them. Germline CDR1 reads MNHEY; CDR2 reads SVGAGI. CDR3 length equals 14 residues. The CDR3 sequence is CASSYTNKGVTQYF. The CDR3, as DNA: TGTGCCAGCAGTTACACGAACAAGGGGGTGACGCAGTATTTT.

The rearrangement joins TRBV20-1 to TRBJ2-7; 9 nucleotides agree with TRBD1. Germline loops: CDR1 DFQATT, CDR2 SNEGSKA (reference sequence). J lost 0 bases, V lost 4 bases, and 7 bases had no gene match. This CDR3 spans 15 amino acids. The CDR3 sequence: CSATGTGLTSYEQYF. DNA of the CDR3: TGCAGTGCTACCGGGACAGGGTTGACCTCCTACGAGCAGTACTTC.

This sequence joins TRBV11-2 and TRBJ2-4; 10 nucleotides line up with TRBD1. This CDR3 comprises 14 residues. Per the germline V gene, CDR1 is SGHAT and CDR2 is FQNNGV. The V segment lost 4 bases and the J segment 9 bases; nucleotides outside the gene matches: 6. The CDR3 reads CASSSRQGAIIQYF. CDR3 nucleotide sequence: TGTGCCAGCAGCTCTCGACAGGGGGCAATCATTCAGTACTTC. Combining the CDR3 with reference TRBV11-2 and TRBJ2-4 gives the whole variable domain EAGVAQSPRYKIIEKRQSVAFWCNPISGHATLYWYQQILGQGPKLLIQFQNNGVVDDSQLPKDRFSAERLKGVDSTLKIQPAKLEDSAVYLCASSSRQGAIIQYFGAGTRLSVL.

The rearrangement links TRBV5-1 to TRBJ2-5; D may be TRBD1 or TRBD2 (6 bases each). CDR1 is SGHRS and CDR2 is YFSETQ in the germline V gene. The CDR3 runs to 15 residues. The V end lost 2 bases, the J end lost 2 bases, and 13 bases lay between the germline ends. The CDR3 DNA follows: TGCGCCAGCAGCTTAGGGGGACTCGAACAAGAGACCCAGTACTTC. Protein sequence: CASSLGGLEQETQYF. Variable domain in full (rest from reference TRBV5-1 and TRBJ2-5): KAGVTQTPRYLIKTRGQQVTLSCSPISGHRSVSWYQQTPGQGLQFLFEYFSETQRNKGNFPGRFSGRQFSNSRSEMNVSTLELGDSALYLCASSLGGLEQETQYFGPGTRLLVL.

The chain couples TRBV11-2 to TRBJ2-7, with 8 bases that match TRBD1. The CDR3 has 14 amino acids. J lost 5 bases, V lost 5 bases, and 8 bases had no gene match. Germline-derived CDR1 and CDR2 are SGHAT and FQNNGV. The CDR3 DNA reads as TGTGCCAGCAGCCCAATGGACAGGGCTCACGAGCAGTACTTC. As protein: CASSPMDRAHEQYF.

V and J are TRBV12-3 or TRBV12-4 and TRBJ2-7; TRBD2 matches at 12 bases. The CDR3 contains 13 residues. V lost 8 bases, J lost 2 bases, and 1 base stayed unmatched. As DNA, the CDR3 is TGTGCCAGCCGGACTAGCGGGGCCTACGAGCAGTACTTC. It is translated as CASRTSGAYEQYF.

The rearrangement uses TRBV7-6 and TRBJ2-5, with TRBD2 matching 9 bases. The trim removed 2 bases at V and 2 bases at J, leaving 3 bases unmatched. CDR3 length equals 15 residues. The germline V gene encodes CDR1 SGHVS and CDR2 FNYEAQ. CDR3 bases: TGTGCCAGCAGCTTAAAGCGGGGGGCACAAGAGACCCAGTACTTC. Protein sequence: CASSLKRGAQETQYF. Filled out from reference TRBV7-6 and TRBJ2-5, the complete variable domain reads GAGVSQSPRYKVTKRGQDVALRCDPISGHVSLYWYRQALGQGPEFLTYFNYEAQQDKSGLPNDRFSAERPEGSISTLTIQRTEQRDSAMYRCASSLKRGAQETQYFGPGTRLLVL.

This rearrangement joins TRBV29-1 to TRBJ2-3, with 8 positions matching TRBD2. J gave up 3 bases and V 7 bases, and 6 bases lay outside the gene matches. This CDR3 is 13 amino acids long. Per the germline V gene, CDR1 is SQVTM and CDR2 is ANQGSEA. CDR3 residues: CSAGRAGTDTQYF. Written as DNA, the CDR3 is TGCAGCGCCGGGAGGGCCGGGACAGATACGCAGTATTTT.

The V call is TRBV20-1, the J call TRBJ2-1; a possible D gene is TRBD1 (5 bases). Deletions cut 3 bases from V and 2 bases from J, with 11 bases between. This CDR3 spans 14 amino acids. The germline gives CDR1 DFQATT, CDR2 SNEGSKA (reference sequence). The CDR3 DNA reads as TGCAGTGCTAGCGGACACCTTACCTACAATGAGCAGTTCTTC. It specifies CSASGHLTYNEQFF.

V usage is TRBV7-2 and J usage is TRBJ2-3; D is unresolved. Germline assignment: CDR1 SGHTA and CDR2 FQGNSA. V lost 1 base, J lost 1 base, and 9 bases lay in between. The CDR3 consists of 15 residues. CDR3 nucleotides: TGTGCCAGCAGCTTAGGGGCAGTTCGCACAGATACGCAGTATTTT. As protein: CASSLGAVRTDTQYF.

This clonotype has a single count. The rearrangement links TRBV29-1 to TRBJ2-7, with TRBD1 matching 9 bases. V was pared by 4 bases and J by 5 bases, with 3 bases of the junction left unmatched. CDR1 is SQVTM, CDR2 ANQGSEA, per germline. CDR3 length equals 12 residues. The CDR3 protein is CSVGTGVHEQYF. The CDR3 DNA reads TGCAGCGTTGGGACAGGGGTGCACGAGCAGTACTTC.

There are a few counts of this clonotype. This chain links TRBV5-1 with TRBJ2-7, with TRBD1 identical over 7 bases. In germline, CDR1 is SGHRS, CDR2 YFSETQ. Losses at the gene ends were 4 bases for V and 10 bases for J; bases not matched to a gene: 11. CDR3 length: 13 amino acids. The chain's CDR3 is CASSEGGLRFQYF. The CDR3 nucleotides read TGCGCCAGCAGCGAAGGGGGCCTTCGGTTTCAGTACTTC.

The V and J genes are TRBV6-1 and TRBJ1-2; tentatively, D is TRBD1 (6 bases). Germline loops: CDR1 MNHNS, CDR2 SASEGT. The CDR3 has 16 amino acids. Trimming stripped 7 bases from V and 0 bases from J, with 18 bases between. The CDR3 bases are TGTGCCAGCAACGGGATGAACAGGGAAGCTAACTATGGCTACACCTTC. As protein: CASNGMNREANYGYTF.

The table lists this clonotype with a few counts. The gene calls are TRBV3-1 and TRBJ2-2, with D unclear. V lost 0 bases to trimming and J lost 8 bases, with 1 base between them. This CDR3 has 11 amino acids. The germline V gene encodes CDR1 LGHDT and CDR2 YNNKEL (reference sequence). CDR3 loop: CASSQEGELFF. CDR3 coding DNA: TGTGCCAGCAGCCAAGAGGGGGAGCTGTTTTTT.

V usage is TRBV7-2 and J usage is TRBJ2-2; 10 bases agree with TRBD1. The CDR3 length is 15 residues. V lost 5 bases, J lost 4 bases, and 4 bases stayed unmatched. CDR1 and CDR2 (germline): SGHTA, FQGNSA. The CDR3, as DNA: TGTGCCAGCAGCAGACAGGGGGCAAGCACCGGGGAGCTGTTTTTT. Translated, it gives CASSRQGASTGELFF.

This clonotype was counted between two and nine times. At one end, the junction sequence differs from germline, possibly due to a read error. The CDR3 DNA sequence: TGCAGCGCTAGGGATGGTCTTCAGGGATATGAGCAGTTCTTC. Translation gives CSARDGLQGYEQFF. This chain connects TRBV20-1 to TRBJ2-1; D might be TRBD1 (5 bases). The CDR3 has 14 amino acids. Germline-derived CDR1 and CDR2 are DFQATT and SNEGSKA (reference sequence).